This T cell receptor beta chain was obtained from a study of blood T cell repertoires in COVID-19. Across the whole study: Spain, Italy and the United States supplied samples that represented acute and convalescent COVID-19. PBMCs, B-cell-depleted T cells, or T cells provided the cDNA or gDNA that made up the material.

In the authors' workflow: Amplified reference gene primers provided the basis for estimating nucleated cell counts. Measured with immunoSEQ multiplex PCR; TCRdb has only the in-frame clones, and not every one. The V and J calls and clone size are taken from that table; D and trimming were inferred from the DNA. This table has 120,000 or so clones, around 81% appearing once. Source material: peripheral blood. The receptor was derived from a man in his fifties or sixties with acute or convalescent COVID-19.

CDR3 nucleotide sequence: TGTGCCAGCTCACGGGACGGACTACAGGAGCAGTTCTTC. It encodes CASSRDGLQEQFF. V gene TRBV18 combines with J gene TRBJ2-1, with D possibly being TRBD2 (6 bases). The CDR3 length is 13 residues. Germline-derived CDR1 and CDR2 are KGHSH and LQKENI. Trimming removed 4 bases at V and 10 bases at J, with 14 bases between.